Each of the 31 T cell receptor beta chains below was sequenced from the same sample in a study of response to subunit inactivated influenza vaccine. TCRdb reanalysed the RT-PCR reads using MiXCR and keeps one entry per CDR3 protein. This table has under 950,000 distinct CDR3 sequences, around 21% appearing once. This specimen consisted of PBMCs from blood, obtained about 5 days after vaccination. The receptors originated from a man between 50 and 59 years old who received an inactivated influenza vaccine.

The CDR3 reads CASSLFSTEQFF. CDR3 nucleotides: TGTGCCAGCAGCTTATTTAGCACTGAGCAGTTCTTC. This chain joins TRBV7-9 and TRBJ2-1; D call uncertain. The CDR3 runs to 12 residues. Trimming took off 2 bases at V and 9 bases at J, with 8 bases between the two ends. Germline assignment: CDR1 SEHNR and CDR2 FQNEAQ (reference sequence).

The chain carries TRBV28 and TRBJ2-3, with D maybe TRBD1 (5 bases). The CDR3 loop spans 16 amino acids. The V and J ends lost 2 bases and 0 bases respectively, with 12 bases between them. Germline values: CDR1 MDHEN, CDR2 SYDVKM. The CDR3 reads CASSLRGGTSTDTQYF. The CDR3 nucleotides read TGTGCCAGCAGTTTAAGGGGCGGCACTAGCACAGATACGCAGTATTTT.

In its sample, this clonotype was seen a few times. The rearrangement joins TRBV4-2 to TRBJ2-5; TRBD2 agrees at 9 bases. The CDR3 sequence is 16 residues long. Germline V CDR1 and CDR2: LGHNA, YNFKEQ. Trimming took 0 bases from V and 5 from J; bases not matched to a gene: 7. The CDR3 spells CASSQERRGGPETQYF. CDR3 DNA: TGTGCCAGCAGCCAAGAAAGGCGGGGGGGCCCGGAGACCCAGTACTTC.

This clonotype was observed a few times. V usage is TRBV7-6 and J usage is TRBJ1-6; TRBD1 matches at 11 bases. CDR3 length: 15 amino acids. V lost 2 bases and J lost 10; bases outside the gene matches: 4. Per germline, CDR1 SGHVS and CDR2 FNYEAQ. This CDR3 reads CASSLSGTGGSPLHF. The DNA for the CDR3 is TGTGCCAGCAGCTTAAGCGGGACAGGGGGGTCACCCCTCCACTTT. The complete variable domain, with remaining parts taken from reference TRBV7-6 and TRBJ1-6, reads GAGVSQSPRYKVTKRGQDVALRCDPISGHVSLYWYRQALGQGPEFLTYFNYEAQQDKSGLPNDRFSAERPEGSISTLTIQRTEQRDSAMYRCASSLSGTGGSPLHFGNGTRLTVT.

This clonotype occurred many times. The chain employs TRBV5-1 and TRBJ1-2, with D possibly matching TRBD1 (6 bases). The ends were cut back, 4 bases at V and 8 bases at J, with 12 bases in the middle. The CDR3 is 12 amino acids. Germline V gene lookup returns CDR1 SGHRS and CDR2 YFSETQ. CDR3 sequence (DNA): TGCGCCAGCAGCGGGCAGGGGACCGGCTACACCTTC. Amino acids: CASSGQGTGYTF. Full variable domain (rest looked up from reference TRBV5-1 and TRBJ1-2): KAGVTQTPRYLIKTRGQQVTLSCSPISGHRSVSWYQQTPGQGLQFLFEYFSETQRNKGNFPGRFSGRQFSNSRSEMNVSTLELGDSALYLCASSGQGTGYTFGSGTRLTVV.

The V call is TRBV12-3 or TRBV12-4, the J call TRBJ2-5; 12 bases map to TRBD1. Trimming at V came to 8 bases and at J to 4 bases, leaving 5 bases not matched to a gene. The CDR3 contains 14 residues. CDR3 protein: CASSGTGGGETQYF. Here the CDR3 DNA reads TGTGCCAGCTCTGGGACAGGGGGCGGAGAGACCCAGTACTTC.

This clonotype was detected a few times. This rearrangement joins TRBV7-2 to TRBJ1-4, with no clear D. The germline gives CDR1 SGHTA, CDR2 FQGNSA. The CDR3 consists of 15 residues. The ends were cut back, 0 bases at V and 3 bases at J, with 8 bases in the middle. The CDR3 protein is CASSLAGNANEKLFF. DNA for the CDR3: TGTGCCAGCAGCTTAGCAGGGAACGCTAATGAAAAACTGTTTTTT.

This clonotype was observed a handful of times. The V call is TRBV5-5, the J call TRBJ2-7; 10 nucleotides agree with TRBD1. Germline V gives CDR1 SGHKS, CDR2 YYEKEE (reference sequence). This CDR3 has 15 residues. After removal of 4 bases from V and 6 bases from J, the junction contained 10 bases not matched to a gene. This CDR3 is CASSETGTGVAEQYF. Here the CDR3 DNA reads TGTGCCAGCAGCGAAACCGGGACAGGGGTCGCCGAGCAGTACTTC. The full variable domain, completed using reference TRBV5-5 and TRBJ2-7, is DAGVTQSPTHLIKTRGQQVTLRCSPISGHKSVSWYQQVLGQGPQFIFQYYEKEERGRGNFPDRFSARQFPNYSSELNVNALLLGDSALYLCASSETGTGVAEQYFGPGTRLTVT.

The chain carries TRBV10-3 and TRBJ1-4; perhaps TRBD1 as D (6 bases). The CDR3 is 13 amino acids. V was clipped by 4 bases and J by 6 bases, with 9 bases between them. Germline-derived CDR1 and CDR2 are ENHRY and SYGVKD. The CDR3: CAISGAGDEKLFF. For the CDR3, the DNA is TGTGCCATCAGTGGAGCAGGGGATGAAAAACTGTTTTTT.

Here the CDR3 DNA reads TGCGCCAGCAGCCTGGGTTCCGCAGGGAACGAGCAGTACTTC. This sequence encodes CASSLGSAGNEQYF. The chain links TRBV5-1 to TRBJ2-7; maybe TRBD1 (5 bases). Germline-derived CDR1 and CDR2 are SGHRS and YFSETQ. Trimming took off 4 bases at V and 5 bases at J, with 16 bases between the two ends. The CDR3 runs 14 residues. The variable domain in full, completed from reference TRBV5-1 and TRBJ2-7, reads KAGVTQTPRYLIKTRGQQVTLSCSPISGHRSVSWYQQTPGQGLQFLFEYFSETQRNKGNFPGRFSGRQFSNSRSEMNVSTLELGDSALYLCASSLGSAGNEQYFGPGTRLTVT.

This clonotype has a handful of counts. The chain links TRBV6-1 to TRBJ2-5, with 9 bases lining up with TRBD2. The CDR3 is 15 residues long. Germline CDR1 is MNHNS and CDR2 is SASEGT. V dropped 5 bases and J dropped 1; count of bases not matched to a gene: 5. CDR3 loop: CASSRAGGTQETQYF. In DNA form, the CDR3 reads TGTGCCAGCAGTCGAGCGGGGGGTACCCAAGAGACCCAGTACTTC.

V is TRBV29-1 and J is TRBJ2-3; D might be TRBD2 (7 bases). Looked up from germline, CDR1 is SQVTM and CDR2 is ANQGSEA. The CDR3 contains 15 residues. V lost 6 bases to trimming and J lost 0 bases, with 16 bases between them. The CDR3 loop reads CSVARGADSTDTQYF. The CDR3 bases are TGCAGCGTGGCACGGGGGGCCGATAGCACAGATACGCAGTATTTT.

There are a few counts of this clonotype. The chain recombines TRBV4-3 with TRBJ1-1, with D possibly matching TRBD1 (5 bases). The CDR3 has 16 residues. V shed 1 base and J shed 4 bases, with 16 bases lying between them. Germline-derived CDR1 and CDR2 are LGHNA and YSLEER. CDR3 sequence: CASSQVRIRGSTEAFF. The CDR3 DNA reads TGCGCCAGCAGCCAAGTGAGGATTAGGGGAAGCACTGAAGCTTTCTTT.

This clonotype showed up just a few times. CDR3 nucleotide sequence: TGTGCCATCAGCGGAAGGGTAGCGGGGGGGGGCGATGAGCAGTTCTTC. Translating it yields CAISGRVAGGGDEQFF. V gene TRBV10-3 combines with J gene TRBJ2-1, with 11 positions matching TRBD2. The length of the CDR3 is 16 residues. Germline CDR1 is ENHRY and CDR2 is SYGVKD. V shed 6 bases, J shed 8 bases, and the junction held 12 bases outside the gene matches.

In its sample, this clonotype was seen a few times. The chain joins TRBV12-3 or TRBV12-4 to TRBJ1-3; D is undetermined. The V and J ends lost 3 bases and 4 bases respectively, with 13 bases between them. The CDR3 loop spans 15 amino acids. CDR3 sequence: CASSFSSDYGNTIYF. The DNA for the CDR3 is TGTGCCAGCAGTTTTTCCTCGGATTACGGAAACACCATATATTTT.

This clonotype was seen a single time. This rearrangement joins TRBV4-3 to TRBJ2-7, with 11 bases identical to TRBD1. The CDR3 runs 15 residues. Germline lookup yields CDR1 LGHNA and CDR2 YSLEER. With 0 bases clipped from V and 4 bases from J, the junction kept 2 bases outside the gene matches. CDR3 residues: CASSQEGQGVYEQYF. The CDR3 DNA reads TGCGCCAGCAGCCAAGAGGGACAGGGGGTGTACGAGCAGTACTTC.

This clonotype occurred many times. The chain recombines TRBV12-3 or TRBV12-4 with TRBJ2-2; maybe TRBD2 (6 bases). This CDR3 has 14 amino acids. With 5 bases removed from V and 5 bases from J, the gap between germline ends came to 12 bases. The CDR3 DNA reads as TGTGCCAGCAGTGCTACCGGGGGAACCGGGGAGCTGTTTTTT. Protein sequence: CASSATGGTGELFF.

This chain uses TRBV11-2 with TRBJ2-3; 16 bases map to TRBD2. The CDR3 is 19 residues long. Germline values: CDR1 SGHAT, CDR2 FQNNGV. Trimming took 0 bases from V and 2 from J; bases not matched to a gene: 5. In DNA form, the CDR3 reads TGTGCCAGCAGCTTAGAGTACGGGACTAGCGGGAGGGCCACAGATACGCAGTATTTT. Translation gives CASSLEYGTSGRATDTQYF.

This clonotype turned up a few times. The CDR3 loop reads CATSDFDQGAGETQYF. CDR3 DNA sequence: TGTGCCACCAGTGATTTCGATCAGGGGGCTGGTGAGACCCAGTACTTC. The rearrangement uses TRBV24-1 and TRBJ2-5; TRBD1 agrees at 8 bases. The CDR3 consists of 16 residues. Trimming took 1 base from V and 5 from J; bases not matched to a gene: 8. Germline V CDR1 and CDR2: KGHDR, SFDVKD.

This clonotype was seen a few times. V and J are TRBV20-1 and TRBJ2-5, with TRBD2 matching 15 bases. The germline V gene encodes CDR1 DFQATT and CDR2 SNEGSKA (reference sequence). This CDR3 has 13 amino acids. The V gene end was trimmed by 8 bases and the J gene end by 3 bases; junction bases not matched to a gene: 1. The DNA of the CDR3 is TGCAGTTGGACTAGCGGGGGGGAAGAGACCCAGTACTTC. Translating it yields CSWTSGGEETQYF.

Ten or more counts support this clonotype. The V gene is TRBV20-1, the J gene TRBJ2-1; 8 bases are shared with TRBD2. V dropped 4 bases and J dropped 8; count of bases not matched to a gene: 13. CDR3 length: 15 residues. Germline-derived CDR1 and CDR2 are DFQATT and SNEGSKA (reference sequence). CDR3 sequence (DNA): TGCAGTGCTACAGGGAGCGGGAGTGGCGGGCATGAGCAGTTCTTC. Translation: CSATGSGSGGHEQFF.

This clonotype was picked up a small number of times. V usage is TRBV20-1 and J usage is TRBJ2-3; TRBD2 matches at 10 bases. Trimming at V came to 3 bases and at J to 6 bases, leaving 6 bases not matched to a gene. CDR1 is DFQATT and CDR2 is SNEGSKA in the germline V gene (reference sequence). The CDR3 length is 14 residues. CDR3 in amino acids: CSASVAGGPDTQYF. CDR3 DNA sequence: TGCAGTGCTAGTGTAGCGGGGGGCCCCGATACGCAGTATTTT.

This clonotype was observed many times. J is TRBJ2-7 and V is TRBV20-1; D is undetermined. The CDR3 totals 11 residues. Germline lookup yields CDR1 DFQATT and CDR2 SNEGSKA (reference sequence). V was pared by 8 bases and J by 3 bases, with 11 bases between. CDR3 sequence: CSSTNRYEQYF. The CDR3 DNA follows: TGCAGTTCAACCAACCGCTACGAGCAGTACTTC.

The sample holds a few counts of this clonotype. The chain links TRBV5-1 to TRBJ1-2, with 7 bases aligning to TRBD1. The CDR3 is 12 amino acids. Germline V gives CDR1 SGHRS, CDR2 YFSETQ. V lost 5 bases to trimming and J lost 8 bases; unmatched junction nucleotides: 6. CDR3 loop: CASSNDRDGYTF. CDR3 in DNA: TGCGCCAGCAGTAATGACAGGGACGGCTACACCTTC.

This clonotype has a handful of counts. V is TRBV7-8 and J is TRBJ1-2; TRBD1 agrees at 8 bases. V gave up 5 bases and J gave up 4 bases; unmatched junction bases: 6. The CDR3 sequence is 14 residues long. Germline V CDR1 and CDR2: SGHVS, FQNEAQ. The CDR3 nucleotides are TGTGCCAGCAGCAATAGGACAGGGTTCTATGGCTACACCTTC. Amino acid sequence: CASSNRTGFYGYTF.

This clonotype was seen more than once but under ten times. The chain is built from TRBV12-3 or TRBV12-4 and TRBJ1-2, with a possible D match to TRBD1 (6 bases). Trimming shortened V by 11 bases and J by 7 bases, and 23 bases separated the two germline ends. CDR3 size: 14 residues. The CDR3 loop reads CAPAKIQGSCGYTF. CDR3 in DNA: TGTGCCCCAGCAAAGATACAGGGTTCTTGTGGCTACACCTTC.

The chain has TRBV29-1 and TRBJ2-5, with 12 bases fitting TRBD1. The V gene end was trimmed by 2 bases and the J gene end by 5 bases; junction bases not matched to a gene: 3. The CDR3 contains 14 residues. CDR1 is SQVTM, CDR2 ANQGSEA, per germline. CDR3 nucleotide sequence: TGCAGCGTTGAAAGGGACAGGGGGCCGGAGACCCAGTACTTC. Protein product: CSVERDRGPETQYF.

This chain links TRBV4-3 with TRBJ1-6, with D uncertain. Germline V CDR1 and CDR2: LGHNA, YSLEER. This CDR3 is built from 17 residues. Trimming cost V 5 bases and J 5 bases, with 19 bases left between them. CDR3 region: CASSSKDGGRDNSPLHF. CDR3 DNA: TGCGCCAGCAGCTCGAAGGATGGAGGGAGGGATAATTCACCCCTCCACTTT.

The genes are TRBV5-5 and TRBJ2-2; TRBD1 is a possible D gene (6 bases). Per the germline V gene, CDR1 is SGHKS and CDR2 is YYEKEE (reference sequence). The CDR3 is 16 amino acids. V lost 2 bases and J 0 bases, leaving 11 bases between the germline ends. The CDR3 protein is CASSLTGTPNTGELFF. CDR3 sequence (DNA): TGTGCCAGCAGCTTAACCGGGACACCGAACACCGGGGAGCTGTTTTTT. The full variable domain, in which reference TRBV5-5 and TRBJ2-2 provide the parts outside the CDR3, is DAGVTQSPTHLIKTRGQQVTLRCSPISGHKSVSWYQQVLGQGPQFIFQYYEKEERGRGNFPDRFSARQFPNYSSELNVNALLLGDSALYLCASSLTGTPNTGELFFGEGSRLTVL.

V and J are TRBV7-9 and TRBJ1-1; no clear D gene. The CDR3 sequence is 14 residues long. CDR1 is SEHNR, CDR2 FQNEAQ, per germline (reference sequence). Deletions cut 5 bases from V and 1 base from J, with 11 bases between. The CDR3 region has the DNA TGTGCCAGCAGCCCCCGGGAGGGGAACACTGAAGCTTTCTTT. Translated: CASSPREGNTEAFF. The full variable domain, completed using reference TRBV7-9 and TRBJ1-1, is DTGVSQNPRHKITKRGQNVTFRCDPISEHNRLYWYRQTLGQGPEFLTYFQNEAQLEKSRLLSDRFSAERPKGSFSTLEIQRTEQGDSAMYLCASSPREGNTEAFFGQGTRLTVV.

The chain carries TRBV5-6 and TRBJ2-1; 10 nucleotides agree with TRBD2. CDR3 size: 15 residues. The germline CDR1 and CDR2 sequences are SGHDT and YYEEEE. The V segment lost 7 bases and the J segment 9 bases; nucleotides outside the gene matches: 13. CDR3: CASRRSSGRASEQFF. The DNA for the CDR3 is TGTGCCAGCCGTCGGTCGAGCGGGAGGGCCTCTGAGCAGTTCTTC.